These 9 T cell receptor beta chains share one sample of origin, sequenced in a study of OX40 agonist ivuxolimab in advanced cancers. TCRdb's copy holds only in-frame clones and misses some; the assay was immunoSEQ multiplex PCR. The sample lists 90,000 to 120,000 clones, 90% occurring once. Source: CD4+ or CD8+ T cells sorted from blood, taken in a trial of the OX40 agonist ivuxolimab. The origin of the receptors is an adult with an advanced solid tumor such as melanoma, head and neck, liver or kidney cancer.

This chain joins TRBV4-2 and TRBJ2-5; TRBD2 agrees at 7 bases. V shed 1 base and J 5 bases; nucleotides not matched to a gene: 10. This CDR3 contains 16 residues. Germline loops: CDR1 LGHNA, CDR2 YNFKEQ. Written as DNA, the CDR3 is TGTGCCAGCAGCCAAGGATCACGGGGGGTCTGGGAGACCCAGTACTTC. Protein: CASSQGSRGVWETQYF.

The chain has TRBV5-6 and TRBJ2-2; 9 bases match TRBD1. Germline V gene data show CDR1 as SGHDT and CDR2 as YYEEEE. V lost 2 bases to trimming and J lost 6 bases; unmatched junction nucleotides: 5. The CDR3 sequence is 15 residues long. CDR3 in DNA: TGTGCCAGCAGCTTTTACAGGGGGCTTTCCGGGGAGCTGTTTTTT. It translates to CASSFYRGLSGELFF.

The CDR3: CASSVMSGTGGELFF. CDR3 nucleotide sequence: TGTGCCAGCAGCGTAATGAGCGGGACCGGCGGGGAGCTGTTTTTT. The rearrangement joins TRBV9 to TRBJ2-2; 7 nucleotides line up with TRBD2. The CDR3 extends over 15 amino acids. J gave up 7 bases and V 1 base, and 7 bases lay outside the gene matches. Germline CDR1 reads SGDLS; CDR2 reads YYNGEE.

The chain uses TRBV9 and TRBJ2-2, with D perhaps TRBD1 (5 bases). Germline CDR1 is SGDLS and CDR2 is YYNGEE. V lost 0 bases and J 0 bases, leaving 15 bases between the germline ends. The CDR3 is 18 amino acids. DNA of the CDR3: TGTGCCAGCAGCGTAGTAGCCCAGGCAGGGCCGAACACCGGGGAGCTGTTTTTT. Translation: CASSVVAQAGPNTGELFF.

This clone was counted once. The chain links TRBV7-2 to TRBJ2-2, with D possibly being TRBD1 (6 bases). Deletions cut 5 bases from V and 6 bases from J, with 10 bases between. From germline, CDR1 is SGHTA and CDR2 FQGNSA. This CDR3 is 13 amino acids long. The CDR3 reads CASSHRVPGELFF. The CDR3 DNA reads TGTGCCAGCAGCCACAGGGTTCCCGGGGAGCTGTTTTTT.

The chain combines TRBV5-5 with TRBJ1-2, with TRBD1 matching over 7 bases. Trimming removed 1 base from V and 9 bases from J; junction bases left unmatched: 15. Germline CDR1 SGHKS, CDR2 YYEKEE (reference sequence). The CDR3 consists of 16 residues. In DNA, the CDR3 is TGTGCCAGCAGCTTGAACCCTACAGGGGATTTTCGGCGCTACACCTTC. Protein sequence: CASSLNPTGDFRRYTF.

CDR3 in DNA: TGTGCCAGCAGCTTTGAGGGGGTCGGTGAAAAACTGTTTTTT. Encoded protein: CASSFEGVGEKLFF. This chain joins TRBV7-9 and TRBJ1-4; the D gene is possibly TRBD1 (6 bases). The V gene's germline CDR1 is SEHNR and CDR2 FQNEAQ (reference sequence). V was clipped by 3 bases and J by 7 bases, with 12 bases between them. CDR3 length: 14 residues.

J is TRBJ2-7 and V is TRBV9, with 11 bases aligning to TRBD2. Losses at the gene ends were 5 bases for V and 3 bases for J; bases not matched to a gene: 7. Germline-derived CDR1 and CDR2 are SGDLS and YYNGEE. The CDR3 spans 15 residues. CDR3 nucleotides: TGTGCCAGCAGTCCTAGACTAGCGGGGAACTACGAGCAGTACTTC. Its protein product is CASSPRLAGNYEQYF.

Only one count was recorded for this clone. This chain joins TRBV10-1 and TRBJ1-5, with unresolved D. V lost 7 bases and J 0 bases, leaving 16 bases between the germline ends. The CDR3 extends over 16 amino acids. Germline V CDR1 and CDR2: WNHNN, SYGVQD (reference sequence). The CDR3 sequence: CASTRRSENSNQPQHF. Written as DNA, the CDR3 is TGCGCCAGCACCCGAAGGTCCGAGAATAGCAATCAGCCCCAGCATTTT.